Listed below are T cell receptor beta chains from one sample, sequenced in a study of shared T cell receptors in the human thymus. TCRdb's copy holds only in-frame clones and misses some; the assay was immunoSEQ multiplex PCR. Among 700,000 or so clones listed, 70% to 90% were seen once. These data also formed part of another study, on human thymus T cells.

The sequencing sample was made of thymocytes. The source is a girl in the first two years of life with a congenital heart defect. Each CDR3 is given with its conserved first and last residue. The D gene is left open where the match is weak. Where a row states a size, it is once, few, many or the class of an expanded clone; other rows omit it.

length	D	J	size	V	DNA	CDR3
14	.	TRBJ2-7	.	TRBV27	TGTGCCAGCAGTTTTCAGGGGAGCTCCTACGAGCAGTACTTC	CASSFQGSSYEQYF
15	.	TRBJ2-5	.	TRBV5-6	TGTGCCAGCAGCTTGGTGGATTCTGGGAGAGAGACCCAGTACTTC	CASSLVDSGRETQYF
15	.	TRBJ1-1	.	TRBV11-2	TGTGCCAGCAGCTTAGTTGGGTGGAGAGGGACTGAAGCTTTCTTT	CASSLVGWRGTEAFF
14	TRBD2	TRBJ2-7	.	TRBV5-1	TGCGCCAGCAGCCCGGGACTAGCGGGGAGTGAGCAGTACTTC	CASSPGLAGSEQYF
13	.	TRBJ1-6	.	TRBV5-5	TGTGCCAGCAGCTTGACAGTCACTTCACCCCTCCACTTT	CASSLTVTSPLHF
16	TRBD1	TRBJ1-6	.	TRBV7-6	TGTGCCAGCAGCTTAGATATTGACAGGGGAAATTCACCCCTCCACTTT	CASSLDIDRGNSPLHF
17	TRBD1	TRBJ1-2	.	TRBV14	TGTGCCAGCAGCCAAGATCCACAGGGGGCGCCTAACTATGGCTACACCTTC	CASSQDPQGAPNYGYTF
17	.	TRBJ1-2	.	TRBV5-6	TGTGCCAGCAACAGTTCTGAGAGTAGGGGGACTAACTATGGCTACACCTTC	CASNSSESRGTNYGYTF
15	.	TRBJ1-5	few	TRBV7-2	TGTGCCAGCAGCTTAGAAGGAGATGAGGATCAGCCCCAGCATTTT	CASSLEGDEDQPQHF
15	.	TRBJ1-1	.	TRBV6-1	TGTGCCAGCAGTGGCCTCAGGGTTAGAATCGCTGAAGCTTTCTTT	CASSGLRVRIAEAFF
15	.	TRBJ1-5	.	TRBV10-3	TGTGCCTCAGACGAGGACAGAACGAGCAATCAGCCCCAGCATTTT	CASDEDRTSNQPQHF
16	TRBD1	TRBJ1-2	.	TRBV2	TGTGCCATCTTACAGGGGGCAGCTAACGGTAACTATGGCTACACCTTC	CAILQGAANGNYGYTF
14	TRBD1	TRBJ1-2	.	TRBV7-2	TGTGCCAGCAGCTTAGAAGGGACAGGTTATGGCTACACCTTC	CASSLEGTGYGYTF
16	TRBD1	TRBJ1-1	.	TRBV2	TGTGCCAGCAGGGGGACAGGACCAACTACATACACTGAAGCTTTCTTT	CASRGTGPTTYTEAFF
13	TRBD1	TRBJ1-1	.	TRBV9	TGTGCCAGCAGTCATCGGACAGGCACTGAAGCTTTCTTT	CASSHRTGTEAFF
15	.	TRBJ1-1	.	TRBV7-4	TGTGCCAGCAGCTTAGTCGGTAACCGAGGGACTGAAGCTTTCTTT	CASSLVGNRGTEAFF
16	TRBD1	TRBJ1-2	.	TRBV5-4	TGTGCCAGCAGCAGATTAACAGGGGGCGTCGGCCGTGGCTACACCTTC	CASSRLTGGVGRGYTF
18	TRBD1	TRBJ1-3	.	TRBV9	TGTGCCAGCAGCCCACCTGGGGCAGGGGGTTCCTCTGGAAACACCATATATTTT	CASSPPGAGGSSGNTIYF
17	TRBD1	TRBJ1-5	.	TRBV15	TGTGCCACCAGCGATCAGATAGACAGGGGGCCCTATCAGCCCCAGCATTTT	CATSDQIDRGPYQPQHF
11	.	TRBJ1-1	.	TRBV10-1	TGCGCCAGCAGACCCGAGTATGAAGCTTTCTTT	CASRPEYEAFF
14	.	TRBJ2-1	.	TRBV30	TGTGCCTGGAGTAGTAACTCCTCCGACAATGAGCAGTTCTTC	CAWSSNSSDNEQFF
17	TRBD2	TRBJ2-5	.	TRBV28	TGTGCCAGCAGTCCCAATCCCAGACTAGCGGGGAAAGAGACCCAGTACTTC	CASSPNPRLAGKETQYF
16	TRBD1	TRBJ2-3	.	TRBV27	TGTGCCAGCAGTTTATTGCTCCGGGACAGGGGGGGTACGCAGTATTTT	CASSLLLRDRGGTQYF
17	.	TRBJ1-6	.	TRBV5-4	TGTGCCAGCAGCATGGGGGGCAGCAAAAGCGTCCGCTCACCCCTCCACTTT	CASSMGGSKSVRSPLHF
15	.	TRBJ2-7	.	TRBV29-1	TGCAGCGTTTCGGGGGGGGACAGGGTAATACTCGAGCAGTACTTC	CSVSGGDRVILEQYF
19	TRBD2	TRBJ2-1	few	TRBV4-1	TGCGCCAGCAGCCCTCCGGGAGGGCCAAACCCTTTGGGATACAATGAGCAGTTCTTC	CASSPPGGPNPLGYNEQFF
15	TRBD1	TRBJ1-6	.	TRBV5-1	TGCGCCAGCAGGGATCCAGGGGGTTATAATTCACCCCTCCACTTT	CASRDPGGYNSPLHF
15	.	TRBJ2-1	.	TRBV21-1	TGTGCCAGCCGCTCGAATCCCCCGCAGTACAATGAGCAGTTCTTC	CASRSNPPQYNEQFF
11	.	TRBJ1-1	.	TRBV6-6	TGTGCCAGCAGGACAAACACTGAAGCTTTCTTT	CASRTNTEAFF
15	TRBD1	TRBJ1-1	.	TRBV15	TGTGCCACCAGCTTACACGGACAGGGTCCGGGGGTAGCTTTCTTT	CATSLHGQGPGVAFF
13	.	TRBJ2-7	.	TRBV14	TGTGCCAGCAGCCCGAGACAGAGCTACGAGCAGTACTTC	CASSPRQSYEQYF
17	TRBD1	TRBJ1-3	.	TRBV7-2	TGTGCCAGCAGCCGCAAACCCGGACAGGGCCCTGGAAACACCATATATTTT	CASSRKPGQGPGNTIYF
14	.	TRBJ2-5	.	TRBV28	TGTGCCAGCAGTGGAACAGGCTTCAGAGAGACCCAGTACTTC	CASSGTGFRETQYF
14	TRBD1	TRBJ2-3	.	TRBV5-4	TGTGCCAGCAGCTTAGCAGGGGGAACAGATACGCAGTATTTT	CASSLAGGTDTQYF
14	TRBD1	TRBJ1-2	few	TRBV6-4	TGTGCCAGCAGCCCGACCGGGACAGGGTACGGCTACACCTTC	CASSPTGTGYGYTF
18	TRBD1	TRBJ2-7	.	TRBV27	TGTGCCAGCAGTTTATCAGTTGCCCCGGGACAGGGCTCCTCCGAGCAGTACTTC	CASSLSVAPGQGSSEQYF
16	TRBD1	TRBJ2-7	few	TRBV7-6	TGTGCCAGCAGTTTGAAACCGGGACAGGGGACCTACGAGCAGTACTTC	CASSLKPGQGTYEQYF
14	.	TRBJ1-1	once	TRBV6-6	TGTGCCAGCAGTTACTCGGGCAGGGTCACTGAAGCTTTCTTT	CASSYSGRVTEAFF
19	TRBD1	TRBJ1-6	.	TRBV5-5	TGTGCCAGCAGCTTAGCCGCCGGCAGGGGGTTTTACTATAATTCACCCCTCCACTTT	CASSLAAGRGFYYNSPLHF
19	.	TRBJ2-2	few	TRBV4-2	TGTGCCAGCAGCCAACGGAGGCATGCGATCGGGAACGAGACCGGGGAGCTGTTTTTT	CASSQRRHAIGNETGELFF
17	TRBD1	TRBJ1-2	.	TRBV5-6	TGTGCCAGCAGCTTGGATCCGTTGTCCCGACAGGGTCTTGGCTACACCTTC	CASSLDPLSRQGLGYTF
14	.	TRBJ2-1	.	TRBV5-1	TGCGCCAGCAGGTTGTACGGCTCCTACAATGAGCAGTTCTTC	CASRLYGSYNEQFF
16	TRBD2	TRBJ2-3	.	TRBV5-6	TGTGCCAGCAGCTTGGCTAGCGGGGGGGGTACAGATACGCAGTATTTT	CASSLASGGGTDTQYF
15	TRBD1	TRBJ1-1	.	TRBV7-9	TGTGCCAGCAGCTTGACGACAGGGGTGGCGGCTGAAGCTTTCTTT	CASSLTTGVAAEAFF
14	.	TRBJ1-2	.	TRBV14	TGTGCCAGCAGCCAAGCTCACGGCGGGAATGGCTACACCTTC	CASSQAHGGNGYTF
14	.	TRBJ1-2	.	TRBV6-5	TGTGCCAGCAGCCCCTCTCGGGTTTTCTATGGCTACACCTTC	CASSPSRVFYGYTF
15	TRBD1	TRBJ1-6	few	TRBV13	TGTGCCAGCAGTCGGACAGGGGGCGAGGGTTCACCCCTCCACTTT	CASSRTGGEGSPLHF
13	.	TRBJ1-3	.	TRBV6-1	TGTGCCAGCATCGGTTTAGTGGGAAACACCATATATTTT	CASIGLVGNTIYF
14	.	TRBJ2-7	.	TRBV5-6	TGTGCCAGCACCTTACAGGGAAGCTCCTACGAGCAGTACTTC	CASTLQGSSYEQYF
18	TRBD1	TRBJ2-6	.	TRBV12-5	TGTGCTAGTGGTTTACCCCGGACAGGGGGCGATAGGGCCAACGTCCTGACTTTC	CASGLPRTGGDRANVLTF
20	TRBD2	TRBJ2-1	.	TRBV6-8	TGTGCCAGCAGAATCCCCCGTCAGCGGGGGGCCCAGACAATTTTCAATGAGCAGTTCTTC	CASRIPRQRGAQTIFNEQFF
13	.	TRBJ1-6	.	TRBV28	TGTGCCAGCAGCTCCCGACAGAATTCACCCCTCCACTTT	CASSSRQNSPLHF
15	TRBD1	TRBJ1-5	.	TRBV19	TGTGCCAGTAGTGTCCAGGGGGCAGGCAATCAGCCCCAGCATTTT	CASSVQGAGNQPQHF
16	.	TRBJ1-2	few	TRBV29-1	TGCAGCGTTGCTCCGACTTCCCCGGGGGCTAACTATGGCTACACCTTC	CSVAPTSPGANYGYTF
16	TRBD1	TRBJ1-3	.	TRBV19	TGTGCCAGTAGGCCGCAGGGGGAGGCCTCTGGAAACACCATATATTTT	CASRPQGEASGNTIYF